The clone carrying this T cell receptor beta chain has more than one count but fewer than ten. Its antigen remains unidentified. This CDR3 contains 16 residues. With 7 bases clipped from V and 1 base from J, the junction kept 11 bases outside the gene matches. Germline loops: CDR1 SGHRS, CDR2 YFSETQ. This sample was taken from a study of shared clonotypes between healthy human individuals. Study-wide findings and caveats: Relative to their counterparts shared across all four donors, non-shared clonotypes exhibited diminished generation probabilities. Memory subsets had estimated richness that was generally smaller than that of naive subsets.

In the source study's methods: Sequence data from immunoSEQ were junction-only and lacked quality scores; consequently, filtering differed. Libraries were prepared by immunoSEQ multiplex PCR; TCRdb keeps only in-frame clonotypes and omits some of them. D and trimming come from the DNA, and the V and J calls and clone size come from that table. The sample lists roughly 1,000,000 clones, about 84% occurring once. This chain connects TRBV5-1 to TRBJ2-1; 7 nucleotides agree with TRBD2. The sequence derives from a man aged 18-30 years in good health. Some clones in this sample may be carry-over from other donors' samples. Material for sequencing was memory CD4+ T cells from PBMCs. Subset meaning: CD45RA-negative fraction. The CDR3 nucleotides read TGCGCCAGCCCCCCCCCGGGGGAGGGATCCTACAATGAGCAGTTCTTC. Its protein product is CASPPPGEGSYNEQFF.